This paragraph reports one T cell receptor (beta chain). The antigen is undetermined. This entry is derived from a study of cytomegalovirus exposure and HLA in healthy donors. Points from the study as a whole: The authors assumed roughly uniform sequencing depth across donors for presence/absence analyses.

PCR was performed using 60 Vbeta and 13 Jbeta primers. TCRdb's copy holds only in-frame clones and misses some; the assay was immunoSEQ multiplex PCR. The sample holds about 55,000 clones, 65% to 85% seen once. V dropped 3 bases and J dropped 0; count of bases not matched to a gene: 5. The V gene's germline CDR1 is SGHRS and CDR2 YFSETQ. The length of the CDR3 is 16 residues. The receptor comes from a man aged 25-45 years in good health and CMV-seronegative. The chain couples TRBV5-1 to TRBJ1-4, with TRBD1 identical over 7 bases. Sequencing was carried out using PBMCs. In DNA, the CDR3 is TGCGCCAGCAGCTCTACTGGGACAGCAACTAATGAAAAACTGTTTTTT. Translating gives CASSSTGTATNEKLFF.